What follows are 13 T cell receptor beta chains derived from one specimen sequenced in a study of PD-L1 blockade in urothelial cancer. The table came from immunoSEQ multiplex PCR; TCRdb's copy has only in-frame clones and leaves some out. Among nearly 45,000 clones listed, roughly 82% were seen once. The time point was: peripheral blood 6 weeks after treatment start. The sample in question was PBMCs, obtained around atezolizumab (anti-PD-L1) treatment. The receptors were sampled from a man in his sixties with urothelial cancer.

This chain connects TRBV5-1 to TRBJ1-2; tentative D call: TRBD1 (5 bases). In germline, CDR1 is SGHRS, CDR2 YFSETQ. Trimming shortened V by 7 bases and J by 3 bases, and 16 bases separated the two germline ends. This CDR3 comprises 14 residues. CDR3 amino acids: CASQGAEGDYGYTF. The CDR3 DNA follows: TGCGCCAGCCAAGGGGCCGAAGGGGACTATGGCTACACCTTC.

The chain links TRBV19 to TRBJ2-7; 12 nucleotides match TRBD2. CDR1 and CDR2 (germline): LNHDA, SQIVND (reference sequence). CDR3 length equals 15 residues. V gave up 9 bases and J gave up 2 bases; unmatched junction bases: 8. The CDR3 spells CASRRGTSGPYEQYF. The CDR3 DNA is TGTGCCAGCAGACGAGGGACTAGCGGGCCCTACGAGCAGTACTTC.

V is TRBV18 and J is TRBJ1-2; the D gene is possibly TRBD1 (5 bases). The germline V gene has CDR1 KGHSH and CDR2 LQKENI. CDR3 length: 13 amino acids. V gave up 3 bases and J gave up 6 bases, with 11 bases separating them. CDR3 protein: CASSPQGLDGYTF. The CDR3 DNA is TGTGCCAGCTCACCTCAGGGTTTAGATGGCTACACCTTC.

The chain has TRBV9 and TRBJ2-1; no reliable D call. Germline values: CDR1 SGDLS, CDR2 YYNGEE. This CDR3 contains 17 residues. Trimming left V 0 bases short and J 0 bases short, with 13 bases between. As DNA, the CDR3 is TGTGCCAGCAGCGTAGTCTCGCGGTCGATCTCCTACAATGAGCAGTTCTTC. It is translated as CASSVVSRSISYNEQFF.

The chain recombines TRBV4-2 with TRBJ2-6; no reliable D call. Germline loops: CDR1 LGHNA, CDR2 YNFKEQ. CDR3 length: 17 amino acids. Trimming removed 4 bases from V and 0 bases from J, with 13 bases in between. The CDR3 loop is CASSPHSSISGANVLTF. The DNA for the CDR3 is TGTGCCAGCAGCCCTCACTCCTCGATCTCTGGGGCCAACGTCCTGACTTTC.

The sample holds one count of this clone. The genes are TRBV10-3 and TRBJ2-3; TRBD2 aligns across 10 bases. The J segment lost 3 bases and the V segment lost 2 bases, leaving 5 bases of the junction unmatched. CDR1 ENHRY and CDR2 SYGVKD come from the germline V gene. This CDR3 is 16 amino acids long. The CDR3 DNA reads as TGTGCCATCAGTGAGCTAGCGGGGGCCTTTACAGATACGCAGTATTTT. This sequence encodes CAISELAGAFTDTQYF.

Only a few counts were recorded for this clone. V usage is TRBV6-1 and J usage is TRBJ1-1; possibly TRBD1 for D (6 bases). The CDR3 covers 13 residues. V lost 6 bases, J lost 1 base, and 9 bases lay in between. Per the germline V gene, CDR1 is MNHNS and CDR2 is SASEGT. CDR3 sequence reads: CASRGQPNTEAFF. The CDR3 coding sequence is TGTGCCAGCAGAGGACAGCCGAACACTGAAGCTTTCTTT.

V and J are TRBV5-5 and TRBJ2-3; 8 nucleotides agree with TRBD2. Germline V CDR1 and CDR2: SGHKS, YYEKEE (reference sequence). This CDR3 spans 18 amino acids. J lost 4 bases, V lost 2 bases, and 15 bases had no gene match. CDR3 sequence (DNA): TGTGCCAGCAGCTTTTCTTCCGGGACTAGATTCTTGGCAGATACGCAGTATTTT. The encoded protein is CASSFSSGTRFLADTQYF.

This clone was counted only a few times. The CDR3 DNA sequence: TGCAGCGTTCGTGAGGGCTTGGCTTTCTTT. Translating it yields CSVREGLAFF. The V call is TRBV29-1, the J call TRBJ1-1; D is unresolved. This CDR3 has 10 amino acids. V dropped 5 bases and J dropped 11 bases, with 12 bases sitting between them. CDR1 and CDR2 (germline): SQVTM, ANQGSEA.

The V gene is TRBV15, the J gene TRBJ2-1, with D hard to call. CDR1 and CDR2 (germline): LNHNV, YYDKDF (reference sequence). The V gene lost 1 base and the J gene lost 4 bases, with 5 bases spanning the gap. The CDR3 loop spans 13 amino acids. CDR3 in DNA: TGTGCCACCAGCAGAGGCGGATACAATGAGCAGTTCTTC. This sequence encodes CATSRGGYNEQFF. Together with reference TRBV15 and TRBJ2-1, the CDR3 gives the full variable domain: DAMVIQNPRYQVTQFGKPVTLSCSQTLNHNVMYWYQQKSSQAPKLLFHYYDKDFNNEADTPDNFQSRRPNTSFCFLDIRSPGLGDTAMYLCATSRGGYNEQFFGPGTRLTVL.

The DNA of the CDR3 is TGTGCCAGCAACTTGGAAGTGGACATCCCTCTTGGTGACTACACCTTC. Encoded protein: CASNLEVDIPLGDYTF. The V call is TRBV2, the J call TRBJ1-2; tentative D call: TRBD1 (5 bases). The CDR3 spans 16 residues. Germline lookup yields CDR1 SNHLY and CDR2 FYNNEI. The germline V and J ends were trimmed by 7 bases and 10 bases, with 28 bases remaining between them.

The chain has TRBV4-3 and TRBJ2-3; TRBD2 matches at 7 bases. The CDR3 is 15 residues long. V shed 0 bases, J shed 4 bases, and the junction held 4 bases outside the gene matches. Germline V lookup: CDR1 LGHNA, CDR2 YSLEER. The CDR3 nucleotides are TGCGCCAGCAGCCAAGAAGAGCGGGGCGCAGATACGCAGTATTTT. Its translation is CASSQEERGADTQYF.

The chain has TRBV19 and TRBJ2-2; perhaps TRBD1 as D (6 bases). Trimming took 9 bases from V and 1 from J, leaving 15 bases between them. The CDR3 length is 15 residues. CDR1 LNHDA and CDR2 SQIVND come from the germline V gene (reference sequence). CDR3 residues: CASKEEQGNTGELFF. The CDR3 region has the DNA TGTGCCAGCAAGGAGGAACAGGGGAACACCGGGGAGCTGTTTTTT.